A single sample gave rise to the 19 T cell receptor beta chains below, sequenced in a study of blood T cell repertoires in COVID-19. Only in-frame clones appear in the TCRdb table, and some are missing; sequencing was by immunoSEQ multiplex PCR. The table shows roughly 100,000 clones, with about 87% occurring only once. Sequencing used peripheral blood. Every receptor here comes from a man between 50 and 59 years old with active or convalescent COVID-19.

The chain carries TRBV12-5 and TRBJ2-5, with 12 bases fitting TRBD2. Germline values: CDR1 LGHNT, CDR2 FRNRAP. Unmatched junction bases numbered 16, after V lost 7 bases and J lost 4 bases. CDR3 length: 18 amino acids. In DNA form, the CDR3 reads TGTGCTAGTGCCCAGTGGGGACTAGCGGGTGATAAGGGAGAGACCCAGTACTTC. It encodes CASAQWGLAGDKGETQYF. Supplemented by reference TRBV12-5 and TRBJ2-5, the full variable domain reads DARVTQTPRHKVTEMGQEVTMRCQPILGHNTVFWYRQTMMQGLELLAYFRNRAPLDDSGMPKDRFSAEMPDATLATLKIQPSEPRDSAVYFCASAQWGLAGDKGETQYFGPGTRLLVL.

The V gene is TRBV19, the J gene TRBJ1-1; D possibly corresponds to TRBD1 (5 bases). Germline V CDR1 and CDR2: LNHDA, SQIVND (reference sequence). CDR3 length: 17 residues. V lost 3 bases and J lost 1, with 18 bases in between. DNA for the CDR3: TGTGCCAGTAGTATTCTCGGACATGCACTGGGGAACACTGAAGCTTTCTTT. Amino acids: CASSILGHALGNTEAFF.

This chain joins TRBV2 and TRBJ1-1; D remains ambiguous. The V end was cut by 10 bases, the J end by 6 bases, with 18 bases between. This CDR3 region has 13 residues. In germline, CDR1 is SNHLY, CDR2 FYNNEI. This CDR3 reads CATTGSYVPEAFF. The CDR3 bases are TGTGCCACAACGGGATCCTATGTCCCTGAAGCTTTCTTT.

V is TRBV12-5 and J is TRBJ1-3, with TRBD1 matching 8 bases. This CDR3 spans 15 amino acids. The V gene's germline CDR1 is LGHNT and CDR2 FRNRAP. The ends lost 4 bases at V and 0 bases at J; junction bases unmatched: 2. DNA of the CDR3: TGTGCTAGTGGTTCGGGACAGGCCTCTGGAAACACCATATATTTT. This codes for CASGSGQASGNTIYF.

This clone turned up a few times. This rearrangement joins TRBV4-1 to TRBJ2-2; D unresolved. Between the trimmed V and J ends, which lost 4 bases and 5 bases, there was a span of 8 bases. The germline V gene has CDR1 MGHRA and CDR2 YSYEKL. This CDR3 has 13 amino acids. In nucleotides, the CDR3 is TGCGCCAGCAGCCCTCAGGTAACCGGGGAGCTGTTTTTT. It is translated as CASSPQVTGELFF.

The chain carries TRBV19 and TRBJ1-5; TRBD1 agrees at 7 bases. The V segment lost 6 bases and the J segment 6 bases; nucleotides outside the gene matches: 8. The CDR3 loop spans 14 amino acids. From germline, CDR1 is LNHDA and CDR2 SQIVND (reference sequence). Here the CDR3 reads CASSQGVTGQPQHF. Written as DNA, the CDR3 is TGTGCCAGTAGCCAGGGGGTCACTGGTCAGCCCCAGCATTTT.

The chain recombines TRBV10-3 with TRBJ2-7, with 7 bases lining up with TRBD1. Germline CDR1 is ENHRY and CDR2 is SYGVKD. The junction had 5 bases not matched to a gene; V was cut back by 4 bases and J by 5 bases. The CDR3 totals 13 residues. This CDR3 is CAISAVTGDEQYF. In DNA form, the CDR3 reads TGTGCCATCAGTGCGGTTACAGGGGACGAGCAGTACTTC.

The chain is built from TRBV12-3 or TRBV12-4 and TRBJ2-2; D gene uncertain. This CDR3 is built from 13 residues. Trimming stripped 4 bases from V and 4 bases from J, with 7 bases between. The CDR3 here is CASSSYSTGELFF. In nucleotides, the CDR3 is TGTGCCAGCAGTTCATACAGCACCGGGGAGCTGTTTTTT.

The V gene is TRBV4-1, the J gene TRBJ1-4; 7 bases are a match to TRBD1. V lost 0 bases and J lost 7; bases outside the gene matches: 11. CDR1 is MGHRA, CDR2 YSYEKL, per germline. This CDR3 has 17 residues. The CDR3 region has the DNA TGCGCCAGCAGCCAAGAACCTAAGGGGGCGCGTCCTGAAAAACTGTTTTTT. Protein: CASSQEPKGARPEKLFF.

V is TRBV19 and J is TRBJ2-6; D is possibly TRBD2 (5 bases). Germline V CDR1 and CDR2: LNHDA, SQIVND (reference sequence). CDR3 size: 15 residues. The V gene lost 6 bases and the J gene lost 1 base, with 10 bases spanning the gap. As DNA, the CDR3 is TGTGCCAGTAGAGCGGAAAGGTCTGGGGCCAACGTCCTGACTTTC. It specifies CASRAERSGANVLTF.

The CDR3 reads CASSSGTGTEAFF. CDR3 bases: TGTGCCAGCAGCTCAGGGACAGGGACTGAAGCTTTCTTT. The chain links TRBV7-7 to TRBJ1-1, with 9 nucleotides matching TRBD1. Germline values: CDR1 SSHAT, CDR2 FNYEAQ (reference sequence). J was trimmed by 5 bases and V by 4 bases; bases with no gene match: 2. This CDR3 is built from 13 residues.

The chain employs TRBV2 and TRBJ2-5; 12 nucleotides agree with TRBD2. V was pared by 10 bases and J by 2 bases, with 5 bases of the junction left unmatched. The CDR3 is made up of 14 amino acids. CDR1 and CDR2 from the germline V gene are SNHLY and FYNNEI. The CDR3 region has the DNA TGTGCCACGCGGACTAGCGGGGCGCAAGAGACCCAGTACTTC. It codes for CATRTSGAQETQYF.

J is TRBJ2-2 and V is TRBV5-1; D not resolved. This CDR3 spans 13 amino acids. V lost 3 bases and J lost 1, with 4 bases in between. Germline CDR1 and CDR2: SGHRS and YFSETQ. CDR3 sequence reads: CASSSGNTGELFF. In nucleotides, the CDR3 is TGCGCCAGCAGCTCGGGGAACACCGGGGAGCTGTTTTTT.

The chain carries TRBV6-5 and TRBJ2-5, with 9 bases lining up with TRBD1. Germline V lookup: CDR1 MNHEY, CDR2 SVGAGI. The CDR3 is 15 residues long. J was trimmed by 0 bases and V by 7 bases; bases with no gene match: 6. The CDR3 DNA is TGTGCCAGCAAAGAGACAGGGGGTTACCAAGAGACCCAGTACTTC. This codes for CASKETGGYQETQYF.

CDR3 in DNA: TGTGCCAGCAGCGTCCAACAGGGTAATGAGCAGTTCTTC. Translation gives CASSVQQGNEQFF. The J gene is TRBJ2-1, the V gene TRBV9, with D maybe TRBD1 (6 bases). CDR1 and CDR2 from the germline V gene are SGDLS and YYNGEE. With 2 bases removed from V and 7 bases from J, the gap between germline ends came to 10 bases. This CDR3 has 13 residues.

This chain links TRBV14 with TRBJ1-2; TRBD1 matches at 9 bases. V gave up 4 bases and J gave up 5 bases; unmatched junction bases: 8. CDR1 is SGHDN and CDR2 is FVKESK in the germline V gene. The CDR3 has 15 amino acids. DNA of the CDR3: TGTGCCAGCAGCCGATCCGGGACAGGGAGGTATGGCTACACCTTC. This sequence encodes CASSRSGTGRYGYTF.

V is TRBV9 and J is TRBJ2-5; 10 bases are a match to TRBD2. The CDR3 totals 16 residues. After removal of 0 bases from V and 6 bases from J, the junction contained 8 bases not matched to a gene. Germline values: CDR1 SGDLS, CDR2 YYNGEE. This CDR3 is CASSVAGAGGPKTQYF. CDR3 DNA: TGTGCCAGCAGCGTAGCTGGAGCGGGGGGGCCCAAGACCCAGTACTTC.

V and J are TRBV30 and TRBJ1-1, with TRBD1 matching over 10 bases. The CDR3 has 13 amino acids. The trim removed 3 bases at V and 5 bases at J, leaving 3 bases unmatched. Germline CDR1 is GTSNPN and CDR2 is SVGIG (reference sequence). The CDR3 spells CAWRGQGGTEAFF. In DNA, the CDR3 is TGTGCCTGGAGAGGACAGGGGGGGACTGAAGCTTTCTTT.

CDR3: CASSRDREGEQFF. The CDR3 DNA reads as TGCGCCAGCAGCCGGGACAGGGAAGGTGAGCAGTTCTTC. The V gene is TRBV10-2, the J gene TRBJ2-1; 9 bases are a match to TRBD1. This CDR3 is 13 amino acids long. Germline V gene sequence: CDR1 WSHSY, CDR2 SAAADI. After removal of 6 bases from V and 9 bases from J, the junction contained 6 bases not matched to a gene.